What follows are 7 T cell receptor beta chains derived from one specimen sequenced in a study of cytomegalovirus exposure and HLA in healthy donors. PCR employed 60 Vbeta and 13 Jbeta primers. Sequenced by immunoSEQ multiplex PCR; TCRdb stores in-frame clones only, minus some. The table counts fewer than 250,000 clones; around 0.95% lies in the top ten. Source material: PBMCs. These receptor sequences come from a woman aged 25 to 45 in good health and CMV-seropositive.

This chain connects TRBV7-2 to TRBJ2-7; unclear D gene. Trimming removed 1 base from V and 1 base from J, with 11 bases in between. The germline CDR1 and CDR2 sequences are SGHTA and FQGNSA. This CDR3 spans 15 amino acids. CDR3 sequence reads: CASSLDWASSYEQYF. CDR3 DNA sequence: TGTGCCAGCAGCTTAGACTGGGCTTCTTCCTACGAGCAGTACTTC.

The V call is TRBV18, the J call TRBJ1-2, with D hard to call. Germline-derived CDR1 and CDR2 are KGHSH and LQKENI. Trimming removed 4 bases at V and 5 bases at J, with 17 bases between. The CDR3 covers 15 residues. CDR3 in DNA: TGTGCCAGCTCACGGGCTGCCGGGATCCTATATGGCTACACCTTC. Protein sequence: CASSRAAGILYGYTF.

The chain uses TRBV6-1 and TRBJ2-3; D possibly corresponds to TRBD2 (6 bases). CDR1 and CDR2 (germline): MNHNS, SASEGT. V lost 6 bases and J 1 base, leaving 14 bases between the germline ends. The CDR3 is 15 amino acids. The chain's CDR3 is CASRETGDGTDTQYF. CDR3 sequence (DNA): TGTGCCAGCAGAGAGACGGGGGACGGCACAGATACGCAGTATTTT.

The CDR3 region is CSAQGEPYNSPLHF. The CDR3 DNA reads TGCAGCGCTCAGGGGGAGCCCTATAATTCACCCCTCCACTTT. The V call is TRBV29-1, the J call TRBJ1-6; 7 positions agree with TRBD1. The CDR3 extends over 14 amino acids. The germline CDR1 and CDR2 sequences are SQVTM and ANQGSEA. Trimming at V came to 7 bases and at J to 2 bases, leaving 5 bases not matched to a gene.

The rearrangement joins TRBV19 to TRBJ1-4; a possible D gene is TRBD1 (5 bases). This CDR3 is built from 14 residues. CDR1 is LNHDA and CDR2 is SQIVND in the germline V gene (reference sequence). V lost 8 bases to trimming and J lost 2 bases, with 12 bases between them. The CDR3 sequence is CASVRVGTNEKLFF. The CDR3 DNA follows: TGTGCCAGTGTCAGGGTTGGCACTAATGAAAAACTGTTTTTT.

The gene calls are TRBV12-2 and TRBJ1-2; the D call TRBD1 from the table was never checked on the DNA. TRBV12-2 is termed a pseudogene. This CDR3 is 16 amino acids long. The CDR3 DNA reads as TGTGCAAGTCGCTTAGGTTACAGGGGAAGGGGCTATGGCTACACCTTC. Translation gives CASRLGYRGRGYGYTF.

The chain carries TRBV14 and TRBJ2-3; 10 bases are shared with TRBD1. The germline gives CDR1 SGHDN, CDR2 FVKESK. The CDR3 totals 15 residues. V lost 5 bases and J lost 6; bases outside the gene matches: 8. The CDR3 here is CASSLRQGARDTQYF. DNA for the CDR3: TGTGCCAGCAGCTTGAGACAGGGGGCGCGGGATACGCAGTATTTT.